These T cell receptor beta chains were read from a single sample in a study of long-term antiretroviral therapy in people with HIV. Clones were read by immunoSEQ multiplex PCR, and TCRdb kept only the in-frame ones, dropping some. The sample has 25,000 to 30,000 clones, roughly 92% seen once; the top ten hold 6.4%. The starting material was unsorted PBMCs, obtained around 6.3 years after starting antiretroviral therapy. The receptor source for this set is a woman aged 40-49 years with HIV. CDR3s include the opening cysteine and the closing phenylalanine or tryptophan. Fields, in order: clone size, V gene, D gene, J gene, CDR3 DNA, CDR3 protein. A D gene is named only where the DNA matches it firmly. Not all rows give a size; the values are once, few, many and, for expanded clones, a class.

abundance: few; v_gene: TRBV19; d_gene: -; j_gene: TRBJ2-7; CDR3nt: TGTGCCAGTAGTCCGTATCGGTACTTC; CDR3aa: CASSPYRYF
abundance: -; v_gene: TRBV7-2; d_gene: -; j_gene: TRBJ1-5; CDR3nt: TGTGCCAGCAGCTTAAGAGTATTGGGGGGATTGGTTTCTCAGCCCCAGCATTTT; CDR3aa: CASSLRVLGGLVSQPQHF
abundance: -; v_gene: TRBV27; d_gene: -; j_gene: TRBJ1-5; CDR3nt: TGTGCCAGCGCACCGACGGACGGAAGAGGGCCCCAGCATTTT; CDR3aa: CASAPTDGRGPQHF
abundance: -; v_gene: TRBV5-5; d_gene: TRBD1; j_gene: TRBJ1-5; CDR3nt: TGTGCCAGCAGCTTGGAGGGGGCAGGGGGCGTTCAGCCCCAGCATTTT; CDR3aa: CASSLEGAGGVQPQHF
abundance: -; v_gene: TRBV6-6; d_gene: -; j_gene: TRBJ2-3; CDR3nt: TGTGCCAGCAGTTACTCGGCGGGATCAGATACGCAGTATTTT; CDR3aa: CASSYSAGSDTQYF
abundance: -; v_gene: TRBV10-1; d_gene: -; j_gene: TRBJ2-3; CDR3nt: TGCGCCAGCAGTGAGTCGAGGCAGGGGAATAGCACAGATACGCAGTATTTT; CDR3aa: CASSESRQGNSTDTQYF
abundance: -; v_gene: TRBV6-1; d_gene: -; j_gene: TRBJ1-6; CDR3nt: TGTGCCAGCAGTGAAGCAGGGGTAGGAGGGAATTCACCCCTCCACTTT; CDR3aa: CASSEAGVGGNSPLHF
abundance: -; v_gene: TRBV19; d_gene: -; j_gene: TRBJ1-5; CDR3nt: TGTGCCAGTAGTTACGGCAGGCCCATGGGCAATCAGCCCCAGCATTTT; CDR3aa: CASSYGRPMGNQPQHF
abundance: -; v_gene: TRBV19; d_gene: -; j_gene: TRBJ1-1; CDR3nt: TGTGCCAGTAGTAGAATCGTATTCGGACAGAGTCGGACTGAAGCTTTCTTT; CDR3aa: CASSRIVFGQSRTEAFF
abundance: -; v_gene: TRBV19; d_gene: TRBD1; j_gene: TRBJ1-2; CDR3nt: TGTGCCAGTATCAACCGAGGGGACAGATATGGCTACACCTTC; CDR3aa: CASINRGDRYGYTF
abundance: once; v_gene: TRBV4-2; d_gene: -; j_gene: TRBJ1-3; CDR3nt: TGTGCCAGCAGCCAAGATGAAAACGGTCAATTCGGAAACACCATATATTTT; CDR3aa: CASSQDENGQFGNTIYF
abundance: -; v_gene: TRBV7-2; d_gene: -; j_gene: TRBJ2-3; CDR3nt: TGTGCCAGCAGCTTCGTCCTAGTTGGGACAGATACGCAGTATTTT; CDR3aa: CASSFVLVGTDTQYF
abundance: -; v_gene: TRBV5-6; d_gene: -; j_gene: TRBJ1-6; CDR3nt: TGTGCCAGCAGCGGGCAGACAGGACGAAATTCACCCCTCCACTTT; CDR3aa: CASSGQTGRNSPLHF
abundance: -; v_gene: TRBV9; d_gene: TRBD2; j_gene: TRBJ2-3; CDR3nt: TGTGCCAGCAGCTACGATCCGGAGCGGGGTGACACAGATACGCAGTATTTT; CDR3aa: CASSYDPERGDTDTQYF
abundance: -; v_gene: TRBV6-5; d_gene: TRBD2; j_gene: TRBJ2-7; CDR3nt: TGTGCCAGCAGTTCCCTGGGGGGAGGGAACGAGCAGTACTTC; CDR3aa: CASSSLGGGNEQYF
abundance: -; v_gene: TRBV10-1; d_gene: -; j_gene: TRBJ2-5; CDR3nt: TGCGCCAGCAGTGAGACCGCGGGGGAGACCCAGTACTTC; CDR3aa: CASSETAGETQYF
abundance: -; v_gene: TRBV4-2; d_gene: -; j_gene: TRBJ1-3; CDR3nt: TGTGCCAGCAGCCACGGAGACACAGGGAATGGAAACACCATATATTTT; CDR3aa: CASSHGDTGNGNTIYF
abundance: -; v_gene: TRBV19; d_gene: -; j_gene: TRBJ1-2; CDR3nt: TGTGCCAGTAGTATGCGGGGGAGACTTAATGGCTACACCTTC; CDR3aa: CASSMRGRLNGYTF
abundance: -; v_gene: TRBV9; d_gene: TRBD2; j_gene: TRBJ2-1; CDR3nt: TGTGCCAGCAGCGTAGAAGCGGGGGGGCTCGCGACGAGCTACAATGAGCAGTTCTTC; CDR3aa: CASSVEAGGLATSYNEQFF
abundance: -; v_gene: TRBV6-5; d_gene: -; j_gene: TRBJ1-6; CDR3nt: TGTGCCAGCAGTTACTCGAGGGCAGCCTATAATTCACCCCTCCACTTT; CDR3aa: CASSYSRAAYNSPLHF
abundance: few; v_gene: TRBV6-5; d_gene: -; j_gene: TRBJ1-2; CDR3nt: TGTGCCAGCAGCCACCCCGGGACTGGGGACTATGGCTACACCTTC; CDR3aa: CASSHPGTGDYGYTF
abundance: -; v_gene: TRBV4-2; d_gene: TRBD1; j_gene: TRBJ1-2; CDR3nt: TGTGCCAGCAGCCACGCGAACAGGGGACAGTCGAACTATGGCTACACCTTC; CDR3aa: CASSHANRGQSNYGYTF
abundance: -; v_gene: TRBV5-1; d_gene: TRBD1; j_gene: TRBJ1-5; CDR3nt: TGCGCCAGCAGGGAGGGGGACAGAAGCAATCAGCCCCAGCATTTT; CDR3aa: CASREGDRSNQPQHF
abundance: -; v_gene: TRBV5-4; d_gene: -; j_gene: TRBJ2-2; CDR3nt: TGTGCCAGCAGCTTACAGAACACCGGGGAGCTGTTTTTT; CDR3aa: CASSLQNTGELFF
abundance: once; v_gene: TRBV7-9; d_gene: -; j_gene: TRBJ2-5; CDR3nt: TGTGCCAGCAGCTTAGCTCCGGGAAGGCGAGAGACCCAGTACTTC; CDR3aa: CASSLAPGRRETQYF
abundance: -; v_gene: TRBV4-3; d_gene: -; j_gene: TRBJ2-7; CDR3nt: TGCGCCAGCAGCCAAGAGACACAGAACGAGCAGTACTTC; CDR3aa: CASSQETQNEQYF
abundance: -; v_gene: TRBV2; d_gene: -; j_gene: TRBJ1-1; CDR3nt: TGTGCCAGGAAAACAGGGATGAACACTGAAGCTTTCTTT; CDR3aa: CARKTGMNTEAFF
abundance: once; v_gene: TRBV10-1; d_gene: -; j_gene: TRBJ1-2; CDR3nt: TGCGCCAGCGAAGGCCGTTATGGCTACACCTTC; CDR3aa: CASEGRYGYTF
abundance: -; v_gene: TRBV6-5; d_gene: -; j_gene: TRBJ1-1; CDR3nt: TGTGCCAGCACCATGCAAGGACAGATTAACACTGAAGCTTTCTTT; CDR3aa: CASTMQGQINTEAFF
abundance: -; v_gene: TRBV9; d_gene: TRBD1; j_gene: TRBJ1-5; CDR3nt: TGTGCCAGCAGCCCGACAGGGAGCAATCAGCCCCAGCATTTT; CDR3aa: CASSPTGSNQPQHF
abundance: -; v_gene: TRBV11-2; d_gene: -; j_gene: TRBJ2-3; CDR3nt: TGTGCCAGCAGCTTAGGGATAGATACGCAGTATTTT; CDR3aa: CASSLGIDTQYF
abundance: -; v_gene: TRBV19; d_gene: -; j_gene: TRBJ2-2; CDR3nt: TGTGCCAGTAGTCTGGGTTCTGCCTCGAACACCGGGGAGCTGTTTTTT; CDR3aa: CASSLGSASNTGELFF
abundance: -; v_gene: TRBV18; d_gene: -; j_gene: TRBJ2-5; CDR3nt: TGTGCCAGCTCACCCTTAGGGACCCCTTTGGAGACCCAGTACTTC; CDR3aa: CASSPLGTPLETQYF
abundance: -; v_gene: TRBV6-6; d_gene: -; j_gene: TRBJ1-2; CDR3nt: TGTGCCAGCAGTTACAGGAAGGATGGGGGATATGGCTACACCTTC; CDR3aa: CASSYRKDGGYGYTF
abundance: -; v_gene: TRBV20-1; d_gene: -; j_gene: TRBJ2-5; CDR3nt: TGCAGTGCTAGAAAACCAGAGACCCAGTACTTC; CDR3aa: CSARKPETQYF
abundance: once; v_gene: TRBV6-5; d_gene: -; j_gene: TRBJ1-5; CDR3nt: TGTGCCAGCAGTTACAGGACGGGGAATCAGCCCCAGCATTTT; CDR3aa: CASSYRTGNQPQHF
abundance: -; v_gene: TRBV6-1; d_gene: TRBD1; j_gene: TRBJ1-4; CDR3nt: TGTGCCAGCATGCAGGGGGCGAATGAAAAACTGTTTTTT; CDR3aa: CASMQGANEKLFF
abundance: -; v_gene: TRBV7-8; d_gene: TRBD1; j_gene: TRBJ2-1; CDR3nt: TGTGCCAGCAGCTCGACAGGGGTCACCTACAATGAGCAGTTCTTC; CDR3aa: CASSSTGVTYNEQFF
abundance: -; v_gene: TRBV27; d_gene: -; j_gene: TRBJ2-5; CDR3nt: TGTGCCAGCAGCCATGGGACGGTTCAAGAGACCCAGTACTTC; CDR3aa: CASSHGTVQETQYF
abundance: -; v_gene: TRBV6-6; d_gene: TRBD2; j_gene: TRBJ2-3; CDR3nt: TGTGCCAGCAGTTACCTTCGCGGGGGATACACAGATACGCAGTATTTT; CDR3aa: CASSYLRGGYTDTQYF
abundance: once; v_gene: TRBV6-4; d_gene: TRBD1; j_gene: TRBJ2-5; CDR3nt: TGTGCCAGCAGTGCGACAGGGAAAGAGACCCAGTACTTC; CDR3aa: CASSATGKETQYF